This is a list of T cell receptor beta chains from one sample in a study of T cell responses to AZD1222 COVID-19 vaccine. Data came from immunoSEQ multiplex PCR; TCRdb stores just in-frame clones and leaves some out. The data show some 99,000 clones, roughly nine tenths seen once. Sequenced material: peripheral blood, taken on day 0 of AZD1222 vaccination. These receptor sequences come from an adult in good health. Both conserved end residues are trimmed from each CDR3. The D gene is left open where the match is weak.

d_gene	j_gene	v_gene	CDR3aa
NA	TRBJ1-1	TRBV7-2	ASAAAWSDTEAF
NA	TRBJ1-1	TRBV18	ASSPGSNTEAF
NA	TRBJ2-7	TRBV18	ASSPGTTPYEQY
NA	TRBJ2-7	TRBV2	ASRIAESSYEQY
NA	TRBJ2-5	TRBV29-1	SVSDSQETQY
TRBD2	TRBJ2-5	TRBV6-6	ASSYSGTSGETQY
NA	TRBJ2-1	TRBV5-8	ASSSSGSPENEQF
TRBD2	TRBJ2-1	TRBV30	AWSVSSGIRSEQF
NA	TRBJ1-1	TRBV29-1	SVVGMNTEAF
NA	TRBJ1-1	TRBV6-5	ASSYSSNPPEAF
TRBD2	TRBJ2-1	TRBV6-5	ASSSGGGLWNEQF
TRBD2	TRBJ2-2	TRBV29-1	SVTSARITGELF
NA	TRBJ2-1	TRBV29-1	SVEGSGAYNEQF
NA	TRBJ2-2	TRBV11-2	ASSYLNTGELF
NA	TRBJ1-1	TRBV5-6	ASSLAQNTEAF
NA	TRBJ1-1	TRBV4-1	ASSQVLGGLRGTEAF
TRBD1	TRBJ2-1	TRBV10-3	AISESKGTGGNNEQF
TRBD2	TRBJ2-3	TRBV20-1	SASSGTTFADTQY
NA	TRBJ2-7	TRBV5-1	ASSSADGSYEQY
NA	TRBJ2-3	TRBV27	ASTVRGSGTDTQY
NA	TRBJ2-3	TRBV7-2	ASSSRGSTDTQY
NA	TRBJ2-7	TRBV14	ASSQLNTYEQY
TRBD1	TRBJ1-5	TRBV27	ASRAGTGGFSNQPQH
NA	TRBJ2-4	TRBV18	ASSPPGRAKNIQY
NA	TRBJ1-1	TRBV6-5	ASSFSVRADNEAF